Each of the 31 T cell receptor beta chains below was sequenced from the same sample in a study of early T cells in non-severe SARS-CoV-2 infection. TCRdb re-derived calls from the 5' RACE reads in MiXCR, one entry per CDR3 protein. The sample lists more than 65,000 distinct CDR3 sequences; around 13% were seen once. The sample in question was whole blood, obtained at baseline. These receptors originate from an adult who was a healthcare worker with PCR-confirmed SARS-CoV-2 infection or an uninfected control (not recorded which).

This clonotype has only a few counts. The rearrangement uses TRBV15 and TRBJ2-7, with D perhaps matching TRBD1 (6 bases). Germline V gene data show CDR1 as LNHNV and CDR2 as YYDKDF (reference sequence). Trimming removed 6 bases from V and 6 bases from J, with 9 bases in between. The CDR3 loop spans 11 amino acids. CDR3 coding DNA: TGTGCCACCAGGCAGGGGACCGAGCAGTACTTC. Protein product: CATRQGTEQYF.

This clonotype has just one count. The chain's CDR3 is CASSLLGTGPTDTQYF. CDR3 coding DNA: TGTGCCAGCAGCTTACTGGGGACGGGGCCCACAGATACGCAGTATTTT. V usage is TRBV7-9 and J usage is TRBJ2-3; the D gene could be TRBD1 or TRBD2 (5 bases each). CDR3 length: 16 residues. Germline assignment: CDR1 SEHNR and CDR2 FQNEAQ (reference sequence). V was pared by 2 bases and J by 2 bases, with 14 bases between.

The chain uses TRBV20-1 and TRBJ2-5; 10 nucleotides align to TRBD1. The CDR3 length is 12 residues. CDR1 DFQATT and CDR2 SNEGSKA come from the germline V gene (reference sequence). V shed 6 bases and J 4 bases; nucleotides not matched to a gene: 2. The CDR3, as DNA: TGCAGTGCACGGACAGGGGGAGAGACCCAGTACTTC. This codes for CSARTGGETQYF.

This clonotype has ten or more counts. The chain carries TRBV29-1 and TRBJ2-4; D is ambiguous. Germline V CDR1 and CDR2: SQVTM, ANQGSEA. The CDR3 loop spans 12 amino acids. V was shortened by 3 bases and J by 0 bases, with 3 bases between the two germline ends. Here the CDR3 reads CSVELAKNIQYF. In DNA form, the CDR3 reads TGCAGCGTTGAGCTAGCCAAAAACATTCAGTACTTC.

This clonotype was picked up a small number of times. This rearrangement joins TRBV7-9 to TRBJ2-5, with D unclear. The CDR3 is made up of 17 amino acids. The germline gives CDR1 SEHNR, CDR2 FQNEAQ (reference sequence). V shed 1 base and J shed 1 base, with 16 bases lying between them. Here the CDR3 DNA reads TGTGCCAGCAGCTTAGGGGTGGCAGGCGGACCCCAAGAGACCCAGTACTTC. It codes for CASSLGVAGGPQETQYF.

The rearrangement links TRBV5-4 to TRBJ2-1, with D perhaps matching TRBD1 (6 bases). The V and J ends lost 1 base and 6 bases respectively, with 14 bases between them. Germline CDR1 is SGHNT and CDR2 is YYREEE (reference sequence). This CDR3 is 15 amino acids long. In DNA form, the CDR3 reads TGTGCCAGCAGCTTGAGGGGGTTATCAGCCAATGAGCAGTTCTTC. Amino acid sequence: CASSLRGLSANEQFF.

This clonotype was found a few times. The chain has TRBV2 and TRBJ2-5; D is perhaps TRBD2 (5 bases). Germline V gene data show CDR1 as SNHLY and CDR2 as FYNNEI. The ends were cut back, 6 bases at V and 4 bases at J, with 9 bases in the middle. The CDR3 spans 12 residues. The DNA for the CDR3 is TGTGCCAGCAGAGAACGGGGAGAGACCCAGTACTTC. It yields the protein CASRERGETQYF.

In regard to this clonotype: Possible read error: a much larger clone is one base away. V is TRBV11-2 and J is TRBJ2-2, with 7 bases lining up with TRBD1. Per the germline V gene, CDR1 is SGHAT and CDR2 is FQNNGV. This CDR3 is built from 17 residues. Written as DNA, the CDR3 is TGTGTCAGCAGCTTCGTAACCGGGACAGCGAACACCGGGGAGCTGTTTTTT. As protein: CVSSFVTGTANTGELFF.

The rearrangement joins TRBV28 to TRBJ1-1; D possibly corresponds to TRBD1 (5 bases). Germline lookup yields CDR1 MDHEN and CDR2 SYDVKM. V gave up 6 bases and J gave up 1 base, with 15 bases separating them. The CDR3 has 15 amino acids. CDR3 amino acids: CASRPNEGRNTEAFF. Here the CDR3 DNA reads TGTGCCAGCAGGCCGAATGAGGGGCGGAACACTGAAGCTTTCTTT. Variable domain in full (rest from reference TRBV28 and TRBJ1-1): DVKVTQSSRYLVKRTGEKVFLECVQDMDHENMFWYRQDPGLGLRLIYFSYDVKMKEKGDIPEGYSVSREKKERFSLILESASTNQTSMYLCASRPNEGRNTEAFFGQGTRLTVV.

The J gene is TRBJ2-2, the V gene TRBV28; possible D gene TRBD2, 5 bases. V lost 6 bases to trimming and J lost 7 bases, with 12 bases between them. The CDR3 spans 13 residues. Per germline, CDR1 MDHEN and CDR2 SYDVKM. The DNA of the CDR3 is TGTGCCAGCAGAACCCCCGGGGTCGGGGAGCTGTTTTTT. Translated: CASRTPGVGELFF.

J is TRBJ2-7 and V is TRBV5-1, with D possibly TRBD1 on 6 matching bases. V lost 0 bases and J lost 3, with 10 bases in between. This CDR3 has 14 amino acids. Germline V gene data show CDR1 as SGHRS and CDR2 as YFSETQ. The DNA of the CDR3 is TGCGCCAGCAGCTTGGGACAGGACATCTACGAGCAGTACTTC. It translates to CASSLGQDIYEQYF.

In its sample, this clonotype was seen once. The gene calls are TRBV2 and TRBJ1-4; 10 nucleotides line up with TRBD1. This CDR3 comprises 13 residues. Germline trimming cut 8 bases from V and 7 bases from J; bases unmatched to any gene: 4. Germline values: CDR1 SNHLY, CDR2 FYNNEI. Here the CDR3 DNA reads TGTGCCAGCTCCGGGACAGGGGCTGAAAAACTGTTTTTT. It specifies CASSGTGAEKLFF.

This clonotype appeared a few times. The rearrangement joins TRBV19 to TRBJ1-5; no definite D call. CDR1 is LNHDA, CDR2 SQIVND, per germline (reference sequence). This CDR3 has 16 amino acids. Trimming cost V 1 base and J 3 bases, with 13 bases left between them. The CDR3 sequence is CASSIAALGFNQPQHF. The CDR3 coding sequence is TGTGCCAGTAGTATAGCGGCCCTGGGTTTCAATCAGCCCCAGCATTTT.

V is TRBV3-1 and J is TRBJ2-7; 10 bases align to TRBD2. Germline values: CDR1 LGHDT, CDR2 YNNKEL (reference sequence). The V and J ends lost 4 bases and 5 bases, in that order; junction bases with no gene match: 2. This CDR3 comprises 13 residues. CDR3 in DNA: TGTGCCAGCAGCCCACTAGCGGGAAACGAGCAGTACTTC. Encoded protein: CASSPLAGNEQYF.

V usage is TRBV6-1 and J usage is TRBJ1-2; no firm D call. Trimming stripped 4 bases from V and 4 bases from J, with 13 bases between. The CDR3 is 14 residues long. CDR1 and CDR2 from the germline V gene are MNHNS and SASEGT. As DNA, the CDR3 is TGTGCCAGCAGTGCTTGGGCAGAGAGCTATGGCTACACCTTC. This encodes CASSAWAESYGYTF.

This CDR3 is CASSPGGTRTGELFF. In DNA, the CDR3 is TGTGCCAGCAGCCCAGGCGGGACTCGCACCGGGGAGCTGTTTTTT. The J gene is TRBJ2-2, the V gene TRBV5-4; the D gene is possibly TRBD2 (6 bases). The CDR3 extends over 15 amino acids. V was pared by 4 bases and J by 4 bases, with 14 bases between. In germline, CDR1 is SGHNT, CDR2 YYREEE (reference sequence).

The gene calls are TRBV4-1 and TRBJ1-2; D is uncertain. This CDR3 is built from 13 residues. Trimming pared 0 bases from V and 6 bases from J, leaving 8 bases between. Germline V gene lookup returns CDR1 MGHRA and CDR2 YSYEKL. The CDR3 reads CASSQDLWHGYTF. The CDR3 DNA sequence: TGCGCCAGCAGCCAAGATCTTTGGCATGGCTACACCTTC.

V is TRBV5-1 and J is TRBJ1-1; TRBD1 aligns across 7 bases. Per germline, CDR1 SGHRS and CDR2 YFSETQ. Trimming cost V 3 bases and J 5 bases; bases outside gene matches: 4. The CDR3 has 13 residues. Written as DNA, the CDR3 is TGCGCCAGCAGCTCCCCAGGGGGGACTGAAGCTTTCTTT. Encoded protein: CASSSPGGTEAFF.

The chain links TRBV7-9 to TRBJ2-7, with D perhaps TRBD2 (5 bases). Trimming shortened V by 3 bases and J by 4 bases, and 10 bases separated the two germline ends. Germline loops: CDR1 SEHNR, CDR2 FQNEAQ (reference sequence). The CDR3 runs 13 residues. The CDR3 bases are TGTGCCAGCAGCTTGGCTAGCCCTTACGAGCAGTACTTC. Translation: CASSLASPYEQYF.

The chain couples TRBV14 to TRBJ2-1, with D uncertain. CDR1 and CDR2 (germline): SGHDN, FVKESK. The CDR3 length is 13 residues. Trimming removed 0 bases from V and 11 bases from J, with 11 bases in between. CDR3 in amino acids: CASSQDRMVQQFF. CDR3 nucleotides: TGTGCCAGCAGCCAAGACCGTATGGTCCAGCAGTTCTTC.

This clonotype has a handful of counts. The V and J genes are TRBV7-6 and TRBJ2-3; D unclear. In germline, CDR1 is SGHVS, CDR2 FNYEAQ. The CDR3 spans 15 residues. V was trimmed by 5 bases and J by 9 bases, leaving 21 bases between them. CDR3 nucleotide sequence: TGTGCCAGCAGCGCCCCAGCCCTTTTGGTCGAAACGCAGTATTTT. Its protein product is CASSAPALLVETQYF.

The chain combines TRBV6-6 with TRBJ2-7, with TRBD2 matching over 14 bases. CDR3 length: 14 residues. The V gene end was trimmed by 7 bases and the J gene end by 5 bases; junction bases not matched to a gene: 4. Germline assignment: CDR1 MNHNY and CDR2 SVGAGI (reference sequence). This CDR3 is CASKGLAGVDEQYF. The CDR3 coding sequence is TGTGCCAGCAAGGGACTAGCGGGAGTGGACGAGCAGTACTTC.

This clonotype appeared a few times. This sequence joins TRBV12-3 or TRBV12-4 and TRBJ2-7, with 11 bases that match TRBD1. Unmatched junction bases numbered 5, after V lost 5 bases and J lost 5 bases. CDR3 size: 14 residues. The CDR3 DNA reads TGTGCCAGCAGTGCGGACAGGGGGCTGAACGAGCAGTACTTC. Translated, it gives CASSADRGLNEQYF.

As to this clonotype: A read error may account for a junction end that differs from germline. This chain joins TRBV7-2 and TRBJ2-5, with unresolved D. In germline, CDR1 is SGHTA, CDR2 FQGNSA. There are 10 residues in the CDR3. CDR3 sequence (DNA): TGTGCCAGCAGATTAGAGACCCAGTACTTC. It yields the protein CASRLETQYF.

V and J are TRBV2 and TRBJ1-1; D is unresolved. The CDR3 is 13 residues long. Trimming cost V 4 bases and J 1 base, with 7 bases left between them. Germline V CDR1 and CDR2: SNHLY, FYNNEI. Written as DNA, the CDR3 is TGTGCCAGCAGTGTGGAGCAGAACACTGAAGCTTTCTTT. This encodes CASSVEQNTEAFF.

This clonotype has just a few counts. V and J are TRBV28 and TRBJ2-3, with 8 bases fitting TRBD2. Germline V lookup: CDR1 MDHEN, CDR2 SYDVKM. This CDR3 has 16 amino acids. With 4 bases clipped from V and 4 bases from J, the junction kept 10 bases outside the gene matches. The DNA for the CDR3 is TGTGCCAGCAGTTCTCGCGGGGCTAGCGGGCCAGATACGCAGTATTTT. Translation gives CASSSRGASGPDTQYF.

This clonotype was counted between two and nine times. This chain links TRBV30 with TRBJ2-2, with D hard to call. V was shortened by 1 base and J by 1 base, with 4 bases between the two germline ends. Germline CDR1 reads GTSNPN; CDR2 reads SVGIG (reference sequence). The CDR3 loop spans 13 amino acids. The CDR3 loop is CAWSEKNTGELFF. The CDR3 bases are TGTGCCTGGAGTGAGAAGAACACCGGGGAGCTGTTTTTT.

The sample holds a few counts of this clonotype. CDR3 coding DNA: TGTGCCAGCAGCTTAGCGCTGAAGGGGAAAGGTGAAGATACGCAGTATTTT. Protein sequence: CASSLALKGKGEDTQYF. The gene calls are TRBV7-7 and TRBJ2-3; tentatively, D is TRBD1 (5 bases). The germline gives CDR1 SSHAT, CDR2 FNYEAQ (reference sequence). The CDR3 runs 17 residues. V was shortened by 0 bases and J by 5 bases, with 18 bases between the two germline ends. The variable domain in full, completed from reference TRBV7-7 and TRBJ2-3, reads GAGVSQSPRYKVTKRGQDVTLRCDPISSHATLYWYQQALGQGPEFLTYFNYEAQPDKSGLPSDRFSAERPEGSISTLTIQRTEQRDSAMYRCASSLALKGKGEDTQYFGPGTRLTVL.

The J gene is TRBJ2-7, the V gene TRBV7-6; 7 bases match TRBD2. Germline-derived CDR1 and CDR2 are SGHVS and FNYEAQ. The CDR3 totals 13 residues. J was trimmed by 5 bases and V by 5 bases; bases with no gene match: 6. The CDR3 is CASSPTGGDEQYF. In DNA, the CDR3 is TGTGCCAGCAGCCCCACGGGGGGTGACGAGCAGTACTTC.

The CDR3 region is CASSPRGLAGGDGELFF. As DNA, the CDR3 is TGTGCCAGCAGCCCGAGGGGACTAGCGGGAGGGGACGGGGAGCTGTTTTTT. The V gene is TRBV6-5, the J gene TRBJ2-2; 16 positions agree with TRBD2. V gave up 6 bases and J gave up 7 bases; unmatched junction bases: 8. The CDR3 loop spans 17 amino acids. The germline CDR1 and CDR2 sequences are MNHEY and SVGAGI.

This clonotype has at least ten counts. The V and J genes are TRBV25-1 and TRBJ2-1; TRBD2 matches 14 bases. From germline, CDR1 is MGHDK and CDR2 SYGVNS. CDR3 length: 15 amino acids. V shed 8 bases and J 9 bases; nucleotides not matched to a gene: 9. The CDR3 DNA is TGTGCCAGCGGGGGACTAGCGGGAGCGCTGAGTGAGCAGTTCTTC. Translation gives CASGGLAGALSEQFF.